These 13 T cell receptor beta chains share one sample of origin, sequenced in a study of blood T cell repertoires in COVID-19. Repertoires were generated with immunoSEQ multiplex PCR, while TCRdb's copy carries only in-frame clones and drops some. The sample lists some 270,000 clones, about nine tenths occurring once. The specimen sequenced was PBMCs or T cells enriched from blood (not recorded which). All receptors come from a young woman with acute COVID-19.

The chain has TRBV19 and TRBJ2-1, with D perhaps matching TRBD2 (6 bases). CDR3 size: 15 residues. Germline V gives CDR1 LNHDA, CDR2 SQIVND (reference sequence). Trimming took off 3 bases at V and 7 bases at J, with 16 bases between the two ends. The CDR3 DNA reads TGTGCCAGTAGTATGCGGGATACGGCGTGGAATGAGCAGTTCTTC. Residues: CASSMRDTAWNEQFF.

Concerning this clone itself: A read error may account for a junction end that differs from germline. This sample also contains other DNA sequences that code for the same CDR3. V is TRBV18 and J is TRBJ2-1; 8 bases fit TRBD2. CDR3 size: 14 residues. CDR1 KGHSH and CDR2 LQKENI come from the germline V gene. CDR3: CASSPGTRGNEQFF. In DNA form, the CDR3 reads TGTGCCAGCTCACCCGGGACTAGGGGTAATGAGCAATTCTTC. Full variable domain (rest looked up from reference TRBV18 and TRBJ2-1): NAGVMQNPRHLVRRRGQEARLRCSPMKGHSHVYWYRQLPEEGLKFMVYLQKENIIDESGMPKERFSAEFPKEGPSILRIQQVVRGDSAAYFCASSPGTRGNEQFFGPGTRLTVL.

This chain uses TRBV12-3 or TRBV12-4 with TRBJ2-3; D remains unclear. V shed 2 bases and J shed 5 bases, with 2 bases lying between them. This CDR3 spans 11 amino acids. The CDR3 DNA is TGTGCCAGCAGTTTACAAGATACGCAGTATTTT. As protein: CASSLQDTQYF.

The chain combines TRBV5-3 with TRBJ1-1; 12 nucleotides line up with TRBD1. TRBV5-3 qualifies as an ORF whose function is uncertain. This CDR3 comprises 15 residues. With 3 bases clipped from V and 10 bases from J, the junction kept 10 bases outside the gene matches. CDR3 nucleotide sequence: TGTGCCAGAAGCTCACCGGGACAGGGGGCTTTAGGAGCTTTCTTT. Its translation is CARSSPGQGALGAFF.

This clone was picked up one time. CDR3 amino acids: CASSQDPGQNQPQHF. The DNA for the CDR3 is TGCGCCAGCAGCCAAGATCCGGGACAGAATCAGCCCCAGCATTTT. The rearrangement uses TRBV4-1 and TRBJ1-5; 7 bases agree with TRBD1. CDR1 and CDR2 (germline): MGHRA, YSYEKL. This CDR3 is 15 amino acids long. Losses at the gene ends were 0 bases for V and 4 bases for J; bases not matched to a gene: 3.

This clone showed up just once. The chain has TRBV7-8 and TRBJ2-3; 9 nucleotides match TRBD2. Trimming cost V 2 bases and J 5 bases; bases outside gene matches: 5. This CDR3 is built from 15 residues. Per germline, CDR1 SGHVS and CDR2 FQNEAQ. The CDR3 is CASSLPAGGGDTQYF. In DNA, the CDR3 is TGTGCCAGCAGCTTACCAGCGGGAGGAGGAGATACGCAGTATTTT.

This clone showed up just a few times. The genes are TRBV6-2 or TRBV6-3 and TRBJ1-6; D may be TRBD1 (6 bases). CDR3 length: 11 residues. The V and J ends lost 6 bases and 14 bases respectively, with 11 bases between them. In germline, CDR1 is MNHEY, CDR2 SVGEGT. CDR3 region: CASSPDRTLHF. As DNA, the CDR3 is TGTGCCAGCAGCCCTGACAGGACCCTCCACTTT.

Remarks on this clone: Distinct nucleotide sequences in the sample also encode this CDR3. This chain connects TRBV9 to TRBJ1-3; 7 bases line up with TRBD1. V trimming: 0 bases; J trimming: 0 bases; junction bases outside the gene matches: 0. The germline V gene encodes CDR1 SGDLS and CDR2 YYNGEE. The CDR3 spans 15 residues. The CDR3 coding sequence is TGTGCCAGCAGCGTAGGGGACAGCTCTGGAAACACCATATATTTT. Protein: CASSVGDSSGNTIYF.

This chain uses TRBV13 with TRBJ2-2, with D tentatively TRBD2 (6 bases). This CDR3 comprises 15 residues. In germline, CDR1 is PRHDT, CDR2 FYEKMQ (reference sequence). Deletions cut 1 base from V and 5 bases from J, with 11 bases between. The CDR3 is CASSLAGVWTGELFF. The CDR3 DNA reads TGTGCCAGCAGCTTAGCGGGAGTGTGGACCGGGGAGCTGTTTTTT.

The chain joins TRBV29-1 to TRBJ2-7; no reliable D call. The CDR3 sequence is 14 residues long. Trimming took 3 bases from V and 2 from J, leaving 14 bases between them. Per the germline V gene, CDR1 is SQVTM and CDR2 is ANQGSEA. In DNA form, the CDR3 reads TGCAGCGTTGACTCAGGCGACGCTACCTACGAGCAGTACTTC. This sequence encodes CSVDSGDATYEQYF.

The rearrangement uses TRBV19 and TRBJ2-3, with D possibly being TRBD2 (5 bases). The CDR3 is 13 amino acids. CDR1 and CDR2 (germline): LNHDA, SQIVND (reference sequence). V gave up 2 bases and J gave up 6 bases, with 9 bases separating them. CDR3 in DNA: TGTGCCAGTAGTATAAGTAGGAGGGATACGCAGTATTTT. Its protein product is CASSISRRDTQYF.

This chain uses TRBV9 with TRBJ2-7; 7 nucleotides align to TRBD1. Per germline, CDR1 SGDLS and CDR2 YYNGEE. The CDR3 length is 15 residues. J gave up 0 bases and V 4 bases, and 7 bases lay outside the gene matches. CDR3 sequence: CASSLSGTASYEQYF. The CDR3 DNA follows: TGTGCCAGCAGCTTGTCCGGGACAGCCTCCTACGAGCAGTACTTC.

The chain links TRBV5-6 to TRBJ2-7; TRBD2 matches 11 bases. CDR1 is SGHDT, CDR2 YYEEEE, per germline. The junction had 2 bases not matched to a gene; V was cut back by 3 bases and J by 3 bases. The CDR3 spans 14 residues. The CDR3 sequence: CASSSGTSGYEQYF. CDR3 DNA sequence: TGTGCCAGCAGCTCCGGGACTAGCGGCTACGAGCAGTACTTC.